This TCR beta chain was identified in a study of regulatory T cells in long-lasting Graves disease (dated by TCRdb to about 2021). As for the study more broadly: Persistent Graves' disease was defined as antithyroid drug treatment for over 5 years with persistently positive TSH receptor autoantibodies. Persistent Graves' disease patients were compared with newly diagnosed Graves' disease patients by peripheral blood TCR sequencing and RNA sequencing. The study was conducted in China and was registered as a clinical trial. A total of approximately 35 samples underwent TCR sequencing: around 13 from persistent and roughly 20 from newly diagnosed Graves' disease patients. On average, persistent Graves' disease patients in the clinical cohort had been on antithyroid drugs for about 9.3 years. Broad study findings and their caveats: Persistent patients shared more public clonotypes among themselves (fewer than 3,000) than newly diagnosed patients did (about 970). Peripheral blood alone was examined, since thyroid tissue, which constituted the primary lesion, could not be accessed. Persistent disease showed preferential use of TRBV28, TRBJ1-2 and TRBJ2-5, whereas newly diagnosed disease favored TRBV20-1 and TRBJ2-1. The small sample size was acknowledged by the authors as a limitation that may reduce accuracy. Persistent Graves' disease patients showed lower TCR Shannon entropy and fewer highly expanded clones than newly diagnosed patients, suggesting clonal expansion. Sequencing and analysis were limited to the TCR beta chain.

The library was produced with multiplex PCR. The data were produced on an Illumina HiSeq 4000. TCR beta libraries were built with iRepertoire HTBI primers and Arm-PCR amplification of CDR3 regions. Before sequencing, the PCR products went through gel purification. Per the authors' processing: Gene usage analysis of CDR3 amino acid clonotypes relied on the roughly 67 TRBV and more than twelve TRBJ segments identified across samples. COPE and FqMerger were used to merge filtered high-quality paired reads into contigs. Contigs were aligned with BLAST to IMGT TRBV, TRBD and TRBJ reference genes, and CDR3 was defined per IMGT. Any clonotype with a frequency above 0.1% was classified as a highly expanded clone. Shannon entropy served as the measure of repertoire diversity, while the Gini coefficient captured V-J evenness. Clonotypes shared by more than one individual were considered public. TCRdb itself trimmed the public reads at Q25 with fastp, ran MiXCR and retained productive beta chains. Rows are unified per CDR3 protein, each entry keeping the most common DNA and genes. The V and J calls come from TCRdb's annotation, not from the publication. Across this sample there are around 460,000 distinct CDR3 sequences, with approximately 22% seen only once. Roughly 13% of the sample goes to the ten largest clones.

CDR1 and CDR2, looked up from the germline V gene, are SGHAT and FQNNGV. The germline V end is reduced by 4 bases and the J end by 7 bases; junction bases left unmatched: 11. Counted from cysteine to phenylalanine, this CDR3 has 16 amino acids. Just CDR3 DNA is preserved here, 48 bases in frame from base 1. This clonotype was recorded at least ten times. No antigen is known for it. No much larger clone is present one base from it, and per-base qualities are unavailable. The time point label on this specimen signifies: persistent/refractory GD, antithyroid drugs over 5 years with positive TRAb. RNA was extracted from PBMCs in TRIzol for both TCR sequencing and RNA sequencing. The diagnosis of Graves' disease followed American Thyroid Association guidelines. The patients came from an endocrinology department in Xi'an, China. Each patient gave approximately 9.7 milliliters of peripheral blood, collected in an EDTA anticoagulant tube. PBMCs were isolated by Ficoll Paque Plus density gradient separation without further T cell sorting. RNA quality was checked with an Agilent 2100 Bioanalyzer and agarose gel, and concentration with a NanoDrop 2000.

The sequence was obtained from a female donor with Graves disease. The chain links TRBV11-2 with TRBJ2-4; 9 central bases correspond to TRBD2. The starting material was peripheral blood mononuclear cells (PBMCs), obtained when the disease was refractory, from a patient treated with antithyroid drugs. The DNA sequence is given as TGTGCCAGCAGCTCATTCCAGCGGGAGGTTCGGAACATTCAGTACTTC. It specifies CASSSFQREVRNIQYF.